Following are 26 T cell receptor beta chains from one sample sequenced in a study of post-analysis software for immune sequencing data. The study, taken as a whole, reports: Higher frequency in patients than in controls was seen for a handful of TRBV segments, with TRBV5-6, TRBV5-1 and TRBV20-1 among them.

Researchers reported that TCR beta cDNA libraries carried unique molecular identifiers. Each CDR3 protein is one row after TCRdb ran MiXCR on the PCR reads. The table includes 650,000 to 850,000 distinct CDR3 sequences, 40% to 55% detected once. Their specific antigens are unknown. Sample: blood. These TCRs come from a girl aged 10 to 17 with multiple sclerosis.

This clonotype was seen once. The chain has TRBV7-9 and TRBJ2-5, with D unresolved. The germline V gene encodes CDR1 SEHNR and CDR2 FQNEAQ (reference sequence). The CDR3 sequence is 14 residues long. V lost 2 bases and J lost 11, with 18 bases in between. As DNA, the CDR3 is TGTGCCAGCAGCTTACGCGAAGTTTGGCAGGAGCAGTACTTC. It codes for CASSLREVWQEQYF.

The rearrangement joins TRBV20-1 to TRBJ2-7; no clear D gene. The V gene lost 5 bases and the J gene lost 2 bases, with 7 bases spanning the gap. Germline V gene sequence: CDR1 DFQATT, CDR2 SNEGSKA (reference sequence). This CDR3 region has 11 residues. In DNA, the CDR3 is TGCAGTGCTCGATCAGCCTACGAGCAGTACTTC. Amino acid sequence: CSARSAYEQYF.

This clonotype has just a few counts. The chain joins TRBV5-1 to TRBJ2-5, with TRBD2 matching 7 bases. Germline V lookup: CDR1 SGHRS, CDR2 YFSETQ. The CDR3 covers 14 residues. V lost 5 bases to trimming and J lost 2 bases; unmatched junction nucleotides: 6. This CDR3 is CASSKAGRQETQYF. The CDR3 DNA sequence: TGCGCCAGCAGTAAAGCGGGGAGGCAAGAGACCCAGTACTTC.

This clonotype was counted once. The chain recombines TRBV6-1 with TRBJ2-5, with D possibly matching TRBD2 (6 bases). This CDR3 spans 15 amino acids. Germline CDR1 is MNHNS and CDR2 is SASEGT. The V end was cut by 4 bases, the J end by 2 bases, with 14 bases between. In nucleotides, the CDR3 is TGTGCCAGCAGTGCGGGAGTTACTTCTCAAGAGACCCAGTACTTC. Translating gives CASSAGVTSQETQYF.

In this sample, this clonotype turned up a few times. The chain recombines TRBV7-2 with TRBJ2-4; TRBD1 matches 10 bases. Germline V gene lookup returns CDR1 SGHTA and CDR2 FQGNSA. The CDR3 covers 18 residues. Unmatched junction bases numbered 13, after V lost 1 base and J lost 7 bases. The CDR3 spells CASSLVAGQGFSGNIQYF. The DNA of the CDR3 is TGTGCCAGCAGCTTAGTGGCGGGACAGGGGTTTTCGGGTAACATTCAGTACTTC.

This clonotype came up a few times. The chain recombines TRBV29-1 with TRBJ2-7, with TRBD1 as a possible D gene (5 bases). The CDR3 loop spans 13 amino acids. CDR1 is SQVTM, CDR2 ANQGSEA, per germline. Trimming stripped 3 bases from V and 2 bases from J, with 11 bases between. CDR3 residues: CSVEADNPYEQYF. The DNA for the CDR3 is TGCAGCGTTGAGGCGGACAACCCCTACGAGCAGTACTTC.

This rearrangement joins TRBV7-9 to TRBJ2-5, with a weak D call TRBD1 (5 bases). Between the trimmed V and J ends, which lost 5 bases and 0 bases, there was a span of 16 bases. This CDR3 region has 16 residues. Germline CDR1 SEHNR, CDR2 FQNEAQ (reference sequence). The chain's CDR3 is CASSPPLGRDQETQYF. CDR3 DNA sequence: TGTGCCAGCAGCCCACCTCTGGGCAGGGACCAAGAGACCCAGTACTTC.

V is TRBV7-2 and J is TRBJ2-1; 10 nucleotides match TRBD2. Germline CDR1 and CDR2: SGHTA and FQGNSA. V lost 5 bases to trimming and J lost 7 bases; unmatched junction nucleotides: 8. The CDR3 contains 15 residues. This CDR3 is CASSREGLADNEQFF. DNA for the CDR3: TGTGCCAGCAGCCGGGAAGGACTAGCGGATAATGAGCAGTTCTTC.

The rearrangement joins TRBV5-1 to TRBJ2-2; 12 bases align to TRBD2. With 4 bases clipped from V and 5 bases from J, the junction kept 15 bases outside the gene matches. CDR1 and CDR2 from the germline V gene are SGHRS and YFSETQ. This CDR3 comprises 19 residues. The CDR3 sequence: CASSPSWASGRASTGELFF. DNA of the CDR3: TGCGCCAGCAGCCCCTCTTGGGCTAGCGGGAGGGCCAGTACCGGGGAGCTGTTTTTT.

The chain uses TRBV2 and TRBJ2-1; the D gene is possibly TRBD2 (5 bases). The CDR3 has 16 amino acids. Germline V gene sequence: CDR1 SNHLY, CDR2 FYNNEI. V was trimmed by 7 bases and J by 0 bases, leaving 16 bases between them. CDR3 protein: CASINPLLGSYNEQFF. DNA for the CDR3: TGTGCCAGCATAAACCCTTTACTAGGCTCCTACAATGAGCAGTTCTTC. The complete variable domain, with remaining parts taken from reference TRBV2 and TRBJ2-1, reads EPEVTQTPSHQVTQMGQEVILRCVPISNHLYFYWYRQILGQKVEFLVSFYNNEISEKSEIFDDQFSVERPDGSNFTLKIRSTKLEDSAMYFCASINPLLGSYNEQFFGPGTRLTVL.

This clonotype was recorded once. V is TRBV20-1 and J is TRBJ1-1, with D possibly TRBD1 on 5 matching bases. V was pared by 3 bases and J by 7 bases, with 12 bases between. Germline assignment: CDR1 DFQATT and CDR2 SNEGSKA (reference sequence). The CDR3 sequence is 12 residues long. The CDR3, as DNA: TGCAGTGCTAGCCAGGGACTGGTTGAAGCTTTCTTT. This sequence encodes CSASQGLVEAFF.

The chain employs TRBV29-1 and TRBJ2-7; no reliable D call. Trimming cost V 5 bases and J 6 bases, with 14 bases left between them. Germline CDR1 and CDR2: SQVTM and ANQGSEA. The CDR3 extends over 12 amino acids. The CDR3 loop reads CSVTRTFGEQYF. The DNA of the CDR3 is TGCAGCGTTACCCGGACCTTCGGCGAGCAGTACTTC.

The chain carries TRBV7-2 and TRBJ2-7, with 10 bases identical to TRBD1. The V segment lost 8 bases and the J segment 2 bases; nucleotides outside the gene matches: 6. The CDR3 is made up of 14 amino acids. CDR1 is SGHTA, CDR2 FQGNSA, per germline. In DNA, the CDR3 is TGTGCCAGCGCAAAAGGACAGGGGGCCTACGAGCAGTACTTC. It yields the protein CASAKGQGAYEQYF.

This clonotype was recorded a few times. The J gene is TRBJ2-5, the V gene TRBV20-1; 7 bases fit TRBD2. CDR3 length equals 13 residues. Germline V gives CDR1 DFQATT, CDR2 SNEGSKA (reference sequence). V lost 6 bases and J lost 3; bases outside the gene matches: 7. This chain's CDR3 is CSARSGLKETQYF. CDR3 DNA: TGCAGTGCACGTAGCGGGCTGAAAGAGACCCAGTACTTC.

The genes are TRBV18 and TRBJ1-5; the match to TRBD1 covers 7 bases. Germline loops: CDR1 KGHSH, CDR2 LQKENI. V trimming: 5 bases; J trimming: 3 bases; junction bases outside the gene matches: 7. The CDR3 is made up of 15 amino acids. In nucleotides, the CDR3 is TGTGCCAGCTCAGCAGAGGGGACAGACAATCAGCCCCAGCATTTT. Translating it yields CASSAEGTDNQPQHF.

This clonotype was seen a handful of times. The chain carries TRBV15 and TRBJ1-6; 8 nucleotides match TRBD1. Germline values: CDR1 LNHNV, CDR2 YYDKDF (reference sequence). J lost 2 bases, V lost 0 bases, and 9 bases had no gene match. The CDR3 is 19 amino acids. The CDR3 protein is CATSRDEATGAPYNSPLHF. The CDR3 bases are TGTGCCACCAGCAGAGATGAGGCGACAGGGGCACCCTATAATTCACCCCTCCACTTT.

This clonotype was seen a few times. CDR3 in DNA: TGTGCCAGCAGTTTCTTCCCCGGGGGGACTAGCTCGGCTCCGGAGCAGTTCTTC. Translated: CASSFFPGGTSSAPEQFF. The rearrangement joins TRBV28 to TRBJ2-1, with 9 nucleotides matching TRBD2. Per germline, CDR1 MDHEN and CDR2 SYDVKM. V was clipped by 3 bases and J by 10 bases; unmatched bases: 19. This CDR3 spans 18 amino acids.

In DNA form, the CDR3 reads TGTGCCATCAGTCCGGGGAGCTCCTACGAGCAGTACTTC. This gives the protein CAISPGSSYEQYF. The chain carries TRBV10-3 and TRBJ2-7, with D possibly being TRBD2 (5 bases). V lost 5 bases and J 0 bases, leaving 8 bases between the germline ends. Germline CDR1 ENHRY, CDR2 SYGVKD. CDR3 length equals 13 residues.

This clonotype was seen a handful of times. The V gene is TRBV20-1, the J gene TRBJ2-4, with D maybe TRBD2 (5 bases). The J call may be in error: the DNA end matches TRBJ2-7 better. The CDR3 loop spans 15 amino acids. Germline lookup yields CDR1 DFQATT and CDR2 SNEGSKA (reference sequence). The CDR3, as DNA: TGCAGTGCTAGGAGGGCAACCCCAAAATTGGACGAGCAGTACTTC. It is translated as CSARRATPKLDEQYF.

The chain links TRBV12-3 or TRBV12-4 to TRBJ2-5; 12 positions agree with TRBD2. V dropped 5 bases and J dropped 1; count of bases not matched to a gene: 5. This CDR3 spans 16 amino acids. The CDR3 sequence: CASSPGTSGPQETQYF. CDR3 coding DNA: TGTGCCAGCAGTCCCGGGACTAGCGGGCCCCAAGAGACCCAGTACTTC.

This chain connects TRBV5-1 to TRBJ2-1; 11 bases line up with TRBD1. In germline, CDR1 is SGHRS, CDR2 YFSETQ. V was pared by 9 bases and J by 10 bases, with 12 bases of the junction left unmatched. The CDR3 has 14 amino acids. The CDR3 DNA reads TGCGCCACTTCCCCGGGACAGGGGGTATACGAGCAGTTCTTC. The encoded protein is CATSPGQGVYEQFF.

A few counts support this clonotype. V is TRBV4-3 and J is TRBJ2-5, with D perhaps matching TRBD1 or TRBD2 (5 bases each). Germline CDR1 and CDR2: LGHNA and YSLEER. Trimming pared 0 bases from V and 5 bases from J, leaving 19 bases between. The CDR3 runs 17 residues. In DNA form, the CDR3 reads TGCGCCAGCAGCCAAGATCAGCCCGGGGCTAGCTCGGAGACCCAGTACTTC. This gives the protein CASSQDQPGASSETQYF.

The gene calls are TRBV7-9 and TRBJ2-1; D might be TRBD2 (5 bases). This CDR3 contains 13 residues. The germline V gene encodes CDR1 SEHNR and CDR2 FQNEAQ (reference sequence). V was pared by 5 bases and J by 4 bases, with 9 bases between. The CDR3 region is CASSHQRYNEQFF. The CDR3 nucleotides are TGTGCCAGCAGCCATCAGCGGTACAATGAGCAGTTCTTC.

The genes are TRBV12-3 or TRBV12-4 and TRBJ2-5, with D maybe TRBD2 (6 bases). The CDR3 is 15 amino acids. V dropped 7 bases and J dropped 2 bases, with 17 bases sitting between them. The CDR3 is CASTRDLGIQETQYF. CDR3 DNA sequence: TGTGCCAGCACCCGGGACTTGGGGATTCAAGAGACCCAGTACTTC.

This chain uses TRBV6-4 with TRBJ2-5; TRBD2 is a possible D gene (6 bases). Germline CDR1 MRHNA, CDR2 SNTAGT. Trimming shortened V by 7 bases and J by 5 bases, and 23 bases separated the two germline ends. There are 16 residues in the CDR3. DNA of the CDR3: TGTGCCAGCACCCTCCCCGGGACCTACAGCGGGGAGACCCAGTACTTC. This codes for CASTLPGTYSGETQYF.

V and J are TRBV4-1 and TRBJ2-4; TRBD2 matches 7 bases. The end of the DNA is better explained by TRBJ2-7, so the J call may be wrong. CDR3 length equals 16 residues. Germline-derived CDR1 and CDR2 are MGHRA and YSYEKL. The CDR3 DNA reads TGCGCCAGCAGCCAAGAATTGGGGGAGGGCCGGTACGAGCAGTACTTC. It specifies CASSQELGEGRYEQYF.